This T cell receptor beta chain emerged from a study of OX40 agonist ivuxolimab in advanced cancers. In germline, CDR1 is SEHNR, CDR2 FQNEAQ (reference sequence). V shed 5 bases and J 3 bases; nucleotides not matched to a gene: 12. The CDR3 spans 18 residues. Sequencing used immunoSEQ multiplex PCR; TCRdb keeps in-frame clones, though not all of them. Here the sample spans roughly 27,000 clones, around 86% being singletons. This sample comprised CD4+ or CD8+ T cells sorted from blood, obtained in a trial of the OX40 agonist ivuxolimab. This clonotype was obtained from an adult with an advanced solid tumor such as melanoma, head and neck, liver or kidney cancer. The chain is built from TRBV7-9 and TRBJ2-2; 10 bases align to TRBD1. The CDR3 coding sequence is TGTGCCAGCAGCCCCAGACCGGGACAGGGGTCTCACACCGGGGAGCTGTTTTTT. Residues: CASSPRPGQGSHTGELFF.